These 12 T cell receptor beta chains came from one sample sequenced in a study of cytomegalovirus exposure and HLA in healthy donors. PCR involved 60 Vbeta and 13 Jbeta primers. Data came from immunoSEQ multiplex PCR; TCRdb stores just in-frame clones and leaves some out. The sample table includes about 82,000 clones. The sequencing input was PBMCs. The receptors here all came from a woman in her twenties or thirties in good health and CMV-seronegative.

The gene calls are TRBV14 and TRBJ2-7; 8 bases line up with TRBD2. This CDR3 contains 13 residues. With 4 bases clipped from V and 5 bases from J, the junction kept 4 bases outside the gene matches. The germline gives CDR1 SGHDN, CDR2 FVKESK. The CDR3 spells CASSRTSFNEQYF. The CDR3, as DNA: TGTGCCAGCAGCCGGACTAGCTTCAACGAGCAGTACTTC.

This chain connects TRBV7-6 to TRBJ2-3; perhaps TRBD2 as D (7 bases). The germline gives CDR1 SGHVS, CDR2 FNYEAQ. With 3 bases removed from V and 3 bases from J, the gap between germline ends came to 10 bases. The CDR3 totals 14 residues. Here the CDR3 DNA reads TGTGCCAGCAGCTTGGAGGGGGGGACAGATACGCAGTATTTT. This encodes CASSLEGGTDTQYF.

On this clone itself: The junction departs from germline at one end; a sequencing error may be responsible. The V call is TRBV4-2, the J call TRBJ2-1; 9 positions agree with TRBD2. The CDR3 totals 19 residues. The germline gives CDR1 LGHNA, CDR2 YNFKEQ. Written as DNA, the CDR3 is TGTGCCAGCAGCCAAGGACTAGCGGTCCTTGGGAGCTCCGACAATGAGCAGTTCTTC. This sequence encodes CASSQGLAVLGSSDNEQFF.

The chain uses TRBV9 and TRBJ2-2, with 10 bases lining up with TRBD2. This CDR3 has 16 amino acids. V was pared by 4 bases and J by 3 bases, with 6 bases of the junction left unmatched. Germline CDR1 reads SGDLS; CDR2 reads YYNGEE. CDR3 nucleotides: TGTGCCAGCAGCCCGCTAGCGGGAGACGACACCGGGGAGCTGTTTTTT. This encodes CASSPLAGDDTGELFF. The variable domain in full, with the rest retrieved from reference TRBV9 and TRBJ2-2, is DSGVTQTPKHLITATGQRVTLRCSPRSGDLSVYWYQQSLDQGLQFLIQYYNGEERAKGNILERFSAQQFPDLHSELNLSSLELGDSALYFCASSPLAGDDTGELFFGEGSRLTVL.

The chain combines TRBV5-1 with TRBJ2-3, with D possibly TRBD1 on 6 matching bases. The length of the CDR3 is 16 residues. The germline V gene encodes CDR1 SGHRS and CDR2 YFSETQ. The ends were cut back, 4 bases at V and 2 bases at J, with 17 bases in the middle. In nucleotides, the CDR3 is TGCGCCAGCAGCCCCGACACAGGGATTAACACAGATACGCAGTATTTT. It translates to CASSPDTGINTDTQYF.

V is TRBV30 and J is TRBJ2-1, with a possible D match to TRBD2 (6 bases). Germline CDR1 is GTSNPN and CDR2 is SVGIG (reference sequence). CDR3 length equals 16 residues. The ends were cut back, 3 bases at V and 0 bases at J, with 15 bases in the middle. The CDR3 coding sequence is TGTGCCTGGAGCGAAAAGGGGACTGGCTCCTACAATGAGCAGTTCTTC. Protein: CAWSEKGTGSYNEQFF. The full variable domain, with the rest looked up from reference TRBV30 and TRBJ2-1, is SQTIHQWPATLVQPVGSPLSLECTVEGTSNPNLYWYRQAAGRGLQLLFYSVGIGQISSEVPQNLSASRPQDRQFILSSKKLLLSDSGFYLCAWSEKGTGSYNEQFFGPGTRLTVL.

Notes on this clone: The germline gene is not matched at one end of the junction; a read error may be the cause. The CDR3 reads CAWKPTTEDFF. Here the CDR3 DNA reads TGTGCCTGGAAGCCGACTACTGAAGATTTCTTT. The chain has TRBV30 and TRBJ1-1; D is undetermined. The CDR3 has 11 residues. Germline V lookup: CDR1 GTSNPN, CDR2 SVGIG (reference sequence).

The chain carries TRBV29-1 and TRBJ1-2; 9 nucleotides match TRBD1. Germline trimming cut 4 bases from V and 3 bases from J; bases unmatched to any gene: 0. From germline, CDR1 is SQVTM and CDR2 ANQGSEA. CDR3 length: 12 residues. The CDR3 spells CSVGQGDYGYTF. The CDR3 nucleotides read TGCAGCGTTGGACAGGGGGACTATGGCTACACCTTC.

This chain connects TRBV5-1 to TRBJ2-1; TRBD1 matches at 8 bases. Germline trimming cut 4 bases from V and 6 bases from J; bases unmatched to any gene: 6. This CDR3 is built from 14 residues. Germline lookup yields CDR1 SGHRS and CDR2 YFSETQ. The CDR3: CASSEGQEFNEQFF. The CDR3 DNA reads TGCGCCAGCAGCGAGGGACAGGAGTTCAATGAGCAGTTCTTC.

The chain links TRBV19 to TRBJ2-7; TRBD2 matches at 7 bases. CDR3 size: 13 residues. Germline loops: CDR1 LNHDA, CDR2 SQIVND (reference sequence). V gave up 8 bases and J gave up 2 bases; unmatched junction bases: 6. In DNA, the CDR3 is TGTGCCAGTTCAGCGGGGAACCCCTACGAGCAGTACTTC. Translating gives CASSAGNPYEQYF.

V and J are TRBV29-1 and TRBJ2-7; D is ambiguous. The germline gives CDR1 SQVTM, CDR2 ANQGSEA. The CDR3 covers 15 residues. The V and J ends lost 5 bases and 0 bases respectively, with 17 bases between them. CDR3 residues: CSVFFTLHSSYEQYF. In DNA form, the CDR3 reads TGCAGCGTTTTTTTCACCCTCCACAGCTCCTACGAGCAGTACTTC.

This chain connects TRBV5-1 to TRBJ2-7, with 11 bases fitting TRBD2. With 2 bases clipped from V and 2 bases from J, the junction kept 12 bases outside the gene matches. The length of the CDR3 is 18 residues. Germline V CDR1 and CDR2: SGHRS, YFSETQ. This chain's CDR3 is CASSLATKTSGNTYEQYF. In DNA form, the CDR3 reads TGCGCCAGCAGCTTAGCCACTAAGACTAGCGGGAACACCTACGAGCAGTACTTC.